A single sample is the source of the 16 T cell receptor beta chains below, sequenced in a study of cytomegalovirus exposure and HLA in healthy donors. Vbeta (60) and Jbeta (13) primers were used in the PCR. Clones were sequenced by immunoSEQ multiplex PCR, and TCRdb holds only the in-frame ones, with some missing. Among about 190,000 clones listed, roughly 77% were seen once. The source material was PBMCs. The receptors here all came from a man between 25 and 39 years old in good health and CMV-seropositive.

This clone occurred a few times. The CDR3 sequence is CASSPGGSPYNEQFF. DNA for the CDR3: TGCGCCAGCAGCCCCGGCGGGAGCCCCTACAATGAGCAGTTCTTC. The V and J genes are TRBV5-1 and TRBJ2-1; 7 nucleotides match TRBD2. Trimming took 4 bases from V and 2 from J; bases not matched to a gene: 6. The CDR3 runs to 15 residues. Germline CDR1 SGHRS, CDR2 YFSETQ.

The V call is TRBV9, the J call TRBJ1-5, with D possibly matching TRBD1 (5 bases). This CDR3 is built from 15 residues. The V end was cut by 0 bases, the J end by 0 bases, with 7 bases between. Germline assignment: CDR1 SGDLS and CDR2 YYNGEE. The CDR3, as DNA: TGTGCCAGCAGCGTAGGGCAGGGTAGCAATCAGCCCCAGCATTTT. It specifies CASSVGQGSNQPQHF. The full variable domain, in which reference TRBV9 and TRBJ1-5 provide the parts outside the CDR3, is DSGVTQTPKHLITATGQRVTLRCSPRSGDLSVYWYQQSLDQGLQFLIQYYNGEERAKGNILERFSAQQFPDLHSELNLSSLELGDSALYFCASSVGQGSNQPQHFGDGTRLSIL.

This chain uses TRBV7-3 with TRBJ2-3, with 7 bases matching TRBD1. The CDR3 sequence is 14 residues long. V lost 3 bases to trimming and J lost 3 bases; unmatched junction nucleotides: 3. Germline CDR1 reads SGHTA; CDR2 reads FQGTGA. The CDR3 DNA is TGTGCCAGCAGCTTCGACAGGGTGACAGATACGCAGTATTTT. Amino acids: CASSFDRVTDTQYF.

The chain is built from TRBV2 and TRBJ2-5; a possible D gene is TRBD1 (6 bases). Trimming pared 8 bases from V and 1 base from J, leaving 8 bases between. Per germline, CDR1 SNHLY and CDR2 FYNNEI. The CDR3 is 12 residues long. The CDR3 loop reads CASLGGQETQYF. The CDR3 DNA sequence: TGTGCCAGCCTAGGGGGCCAAGAGACCCAGTACTTC.

This clone was observed a handful of times. The chain employs TRBV7-6 and TRBJ1-5; D is undetermined. Trimming stripped 5 bases from V and 5 bases from J, with 19 bases between. The CDR3 extends over 16 amino acids. Germline V lookup: CDR1 SGHVS, CDR2 FNYEAQ. CDR3 in DNA: TGTGCCAGCAGCGTCGGGGTCGACGATGTGTATCAGCCCCAGCATTTT. It encodes CASSVGVDDVYQPQHF.

This clone was detected a few times. This sequence joins TRBV6-6 and TRBJ2-6; D possibly corresponds to TRBD2 (5 bases). V was clipped by 10 bases and J by 1 base, with 8 bases between them. This CDR3 region has 13 residues. Germline V gene sequence: CDR1 MNHNY, CDR2 SVGAGI (reference sequence). The CDR3 region has the DNA TGTGCCACAGGCGGGTCTGGGGCCAACGTCCTGACTTTC. It specifies CATGGSGANVLTF.

The chain employs TRBV7-9 and TRBJ2-5; 9 bases line up with TRBD1. Germline values: CDR1 SEHNR, CDR2 FQNEAQ (reference sequence). V was clipped by 1 base and J by 2 bases; unmatched bases: 2. This CDR3 is built from 15 residues. CDR3: CASSLGDRAQETQYF. The CDR3 DNA sequence: TGTGCCAGCAGCTTAGGGGACAGGGCACAAGAGACCCAGTACTTC.

This chain joins TRBV19 and TRBJ2-5, with 9 bases fitting TRBD1. Germline trimming cut 5 bases from V and 3 bases from J; bases unmatched to any gene: 4. The CDR3 consists of 14 residues. Germline V gives CDR1 LNHDA, CDR2 SQIVND (reference sequence). DNA for the CDR3: TGTGCCAGTAGTCCTTGGACAGGGGAAGAGACCCAGTACTTC. It codes for CASSPWTGEETQYF.

This chain joins TRBV7-2 and TRBJ1-2; tentatively, D is TRBD1 (6 bases). This CDR3 is 15 amino acids long. In germline, CDR1 is SGHTA, CDR2 FQGNSA. V lost 1 base to trimming and J lost 4 bases, with 13 bases between them. The CDR3, as DNA: TGTGCCAGCAGCTTAGGGGGGGGGCAGCCCTATGGCTACACCTTC. It translates to CASSLGGGQPYGYTF.

This clone was detected only a few times. The J gene is TRBJ2-7, the V gene TRBV6-6; 7 bases match TRBD1. V shed 6 bases, J shed 1 base, and the junction held 12 bases outside the gene matches. Germline loops: CDR1 MNHNY, CDR2 SVGAGI (reference sequence). The CDR3 runs 16 residues. The CDR3 region is CASRPRTGVKSYEQYF. DNA of the CDR3: TGTGCCAGCAGACCGCGTACAGGGGTCAAATCCTACGAGCAGTACTTC.

V and J are TRBV28 and TRBJ2-2, with D tentatively TRBD2 (5 bases). V gave up 5 bases and J gave up 5 bases, with 15 bases separating them. The germline V gene encodes CDR1 MDHEN and CDR2 SYDVKM. This CDR3 has 15 residues. The CDR3 loop is CASSPTTVGTGELFF. CDR3 coding DNA: TGTGCCAGCAGTCCGACTACCGTCGGGACCGGGGAGCTGTTTTTT.

This chain links TRBV5-6 with TRBJ2-5; the match to TRBD2 covers 7 bases. Germline lookup yields CDR1 SGHDT and CDR2 YYEEEE. J was trimmed by 5 bases and V by 1 base; bases with no gene match: 5. The CDR3 is 14 amino acids. The CDR3 DNA follows: TGTGCCAGCAGCTTGCGGCGGGAGCGGGAGACCCAGTACTTC. Translated: CASSLRRERETQYF.

The V and J genes are TRBV11-3 and TRBJ1-1, with D perhaps TRBD1 (5 bases). Germline CDR1 reads SGHNT; CDR2 reads YENEEA. V lost 5 bases and J 4 bases, leaving 11 bases between the germline ends. This CDR3 has 13 residues. For the CDR3, the DNA is TGTGCCAGCAGCGATAGTAGGGGCACTGAAGCTTTCTTT. It is translated as CASSDSRGTEAFF.

This clone was seen just once. The rearrangement joins TRBV5-6 to TRBJ1-5, with 8 bases fitting TRBD1. V lost 1 base, J lost 5 bases, and 5 bases stayed unmatched. This CDR3 comprises 15 residues. Germline V gene sequence: CDR1 SGHDT, CDR2 YYEEEE. This CDR3 reads CASSLPGGADQPQHF. As DNA, the CDR3 is TGTGCCAGCAGCTTGCCAGGGGGCGCGGATCAGCCCCAGCATTTT.

The J gene is TRBJ1-2, the V gene TRBV27, with 8 bases matching TRBD1. Unmatched junction bases numbered 4, after V lost 5 bases and J lost 5 bases. Germline CDR1 MNHEY, CDR2 SMNVEV (reference sequence). This CDR3 is 13 amino acids long. In DNA, the CDR3 is TGTGCCAGCAGTACCACAGGGGGGTATGGCTACACCTTC. This codes for CASSTTGGYGYTF.

The gene calls are TRBV19 and TRBJ2-7, with D uncertain. The CDR3 length is 12 residues. Germline values: CDR1 LNHDA, CDR2 SQIVND (reference sequence). Trimming took off 3 bases at V and 1 base at J, with 4 bases between the two ends. In nucleotides, the CDR3 is TGTGCCAGTAGTATCGGTTCCTACGAGCAGTACTTC. Encoded protein: CASSIGSYEQYF.